This T cell receptor (beta chain) was recorded in a study of regulatory T cells in long-lasting Graves disease. With iRepertoire HTBI primers and Arm-PCR of CDR3 regions, TCR beta libraries were built. In TCRdb, the multiplex PCR reads were re-called with MiXCR into one record per CDR3 protein. The repertoire has 400,000 to 450,000 distinct CDR3 sequences, 20% to 30% of them found once; the top ten carry roughly 26%. Time point in this sample: persistent/refractory GD, antithyroid drugs over 5 years with positive TRAb. Generation of the TCR library employed RNA extracted from PBMCs. This clonotype was observed at least ten times. The CDR3 length is 13 residues. Trimming took 6 bases from V and 0 from J, leaving 9 bases between them. Germline-derived CDR1 and CDR2 are KGHSH and LQKENI.

Material: peripheral blood mononuclear cells (PBMCs), obtained when the disease was refractory, from a patient treated with antithyroid drugs. J is TRBJ2-7 and V is TRBV18, with D unresolved. This clonotype was obtained from a female donor with Graves disease. Here the CDR3 reads CASSPPASYEQYF. CDR3 nucleotide sequence: TGTGCCAGCTCCCCTCCGGCCTCCTACGAGCAGTACTTC.